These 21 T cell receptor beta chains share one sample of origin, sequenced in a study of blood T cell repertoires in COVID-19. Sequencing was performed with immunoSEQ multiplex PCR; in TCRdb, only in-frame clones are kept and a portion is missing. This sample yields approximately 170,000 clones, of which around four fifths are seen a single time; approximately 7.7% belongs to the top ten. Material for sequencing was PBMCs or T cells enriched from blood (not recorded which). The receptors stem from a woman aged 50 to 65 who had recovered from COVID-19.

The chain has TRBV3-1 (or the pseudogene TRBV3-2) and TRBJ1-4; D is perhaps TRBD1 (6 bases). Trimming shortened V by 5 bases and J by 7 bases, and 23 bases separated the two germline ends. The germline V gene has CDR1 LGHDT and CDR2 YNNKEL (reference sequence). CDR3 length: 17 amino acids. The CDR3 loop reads CASSSTLTGSRTEKLFF. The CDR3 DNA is TGTGCCAGCAGCTCTACCCTGACAGGCTCGCGAACTGAAAAACTGTTTTTT.

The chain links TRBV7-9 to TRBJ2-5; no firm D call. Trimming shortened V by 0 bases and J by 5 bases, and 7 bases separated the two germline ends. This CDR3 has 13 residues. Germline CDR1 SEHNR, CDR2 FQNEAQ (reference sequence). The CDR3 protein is CASSLAAWETQYF. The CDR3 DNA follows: TGTGCCAGCAGCTTAGCTGCGTGGGAGACCCAGTACTTC.

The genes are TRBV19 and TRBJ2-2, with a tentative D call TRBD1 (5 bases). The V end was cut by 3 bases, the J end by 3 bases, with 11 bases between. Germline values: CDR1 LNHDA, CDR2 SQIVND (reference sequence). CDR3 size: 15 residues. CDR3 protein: CASSIIQGDTGELFF. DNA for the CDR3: TGTGCCAGTAGTATTATCCAGGGCGACACCGGGGAGCTGTTTTTT.

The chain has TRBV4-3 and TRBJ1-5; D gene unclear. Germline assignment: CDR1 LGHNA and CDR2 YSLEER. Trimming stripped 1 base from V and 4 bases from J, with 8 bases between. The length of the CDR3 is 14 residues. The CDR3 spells CASSQGWENQPQHF. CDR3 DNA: TGCGCCAGCAGCCAAGGATGGGAGAATCAGCCCCAGCATTTT.

The CDR3 here is CASSQDGAGGAGDEQFF. The CDR3 coding sequence is TGCGCCAGCAGCCAAGATGGTGCAGGGGGCGCCGGGGATGAGCAGTTCTTC. This chain uses TRBV4-3 with TRBJ2-1, with 8 bases that match TRBD1. Germline V gene data show CDR1 as LGHNA and CDR2 as YSLEER. The V segment lost 0 bases and the J segment 8 bases; nucleotides outside the gene matches: 12. The CDR3 contains 17 residues.

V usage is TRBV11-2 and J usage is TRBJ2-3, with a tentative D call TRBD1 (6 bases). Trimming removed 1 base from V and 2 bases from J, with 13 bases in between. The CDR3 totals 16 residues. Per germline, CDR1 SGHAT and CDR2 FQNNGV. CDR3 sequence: CASSLVGGAVTDTQYF. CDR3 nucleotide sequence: TGTGCCAGCAGCTTAGTAGGGGGAGCGGTCACAGATACGCAGTATTTT. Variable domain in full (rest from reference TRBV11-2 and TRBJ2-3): EAGVAQSPRYKIIEKRQSVAFWCNPISGHATLYWYQQILGQGPKLLIQFQNNGVVDDSQLPKDRFSAERLKGVDSTLKIQPAKLEDSAVYLCASSLVGGAVTDTQYFGPGTRLTVL.

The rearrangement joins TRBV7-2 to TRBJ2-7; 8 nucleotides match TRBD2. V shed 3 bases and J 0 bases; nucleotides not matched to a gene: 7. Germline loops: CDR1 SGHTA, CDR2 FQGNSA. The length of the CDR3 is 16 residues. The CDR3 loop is CASSFTGSGASYEQYF. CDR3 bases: TGTGCCAGCAGCTTTACAGGTAGCGGGGCCTCCTACGAGCAGTACTTC.

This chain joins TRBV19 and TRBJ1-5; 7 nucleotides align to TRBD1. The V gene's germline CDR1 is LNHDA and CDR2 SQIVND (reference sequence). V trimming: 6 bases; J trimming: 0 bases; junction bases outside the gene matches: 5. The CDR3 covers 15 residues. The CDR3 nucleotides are TGTGCCAGTAGCCGACAGGGTACTAGCAATCAGCCCCAGCATTTT. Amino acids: CASSRQGTSNQPQHF.

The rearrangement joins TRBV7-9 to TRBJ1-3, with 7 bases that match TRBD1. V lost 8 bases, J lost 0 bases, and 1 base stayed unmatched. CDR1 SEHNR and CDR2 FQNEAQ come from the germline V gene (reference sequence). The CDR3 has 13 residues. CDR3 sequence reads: CASRDSSGNTIYF. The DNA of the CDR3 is TGTGCCAGCCGGGACAGCTCTGGAAACACCATATATTTT.

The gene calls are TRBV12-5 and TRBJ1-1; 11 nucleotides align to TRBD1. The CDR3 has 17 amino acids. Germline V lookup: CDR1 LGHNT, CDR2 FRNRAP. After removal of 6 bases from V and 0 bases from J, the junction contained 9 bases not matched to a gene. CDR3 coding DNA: TGTGCTAGTGGCCCCCCCCGGACAGGGGGCGTGAACACTGAAGCTTTCTTT. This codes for CASGPPRTGGVNTEAFF. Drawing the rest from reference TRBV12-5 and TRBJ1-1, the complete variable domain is DARVTQTPRHKVTEMGQEVTMRCQPILGHNTVFWYRQTMMQGLELLAYFRNRAPLDDSGMPKDRFSAEMPDATLATLKIQPSEPRDSAVYFCASGPPRTGGVNTEAFFGQGTRLTVV.

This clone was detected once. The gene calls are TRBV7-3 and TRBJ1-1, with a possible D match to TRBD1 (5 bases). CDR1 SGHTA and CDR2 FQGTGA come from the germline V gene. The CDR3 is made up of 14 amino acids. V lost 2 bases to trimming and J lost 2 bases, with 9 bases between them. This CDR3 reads CASSLGGTNTEAFF. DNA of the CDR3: TGTGCCAGCAGCTTAGGGGGGACCAACACTGAAGCTTTCTTT. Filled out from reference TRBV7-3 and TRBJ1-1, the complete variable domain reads GAGVSQTPSNKVTEKGKYVELRCDPISGHTALYWYRQSLGQGPEFLIYFQGTGAADDSGLPNDRFFAVRPEGSVSTLKIQRTERGDSAVYLCASSLGGTNTEAFFGQGTRLTVV.

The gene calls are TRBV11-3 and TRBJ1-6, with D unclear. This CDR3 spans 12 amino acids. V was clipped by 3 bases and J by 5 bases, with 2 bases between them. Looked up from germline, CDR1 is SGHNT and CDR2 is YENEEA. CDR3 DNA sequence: TGTGCCAGCAGCTTCAATAATTCACCCCTCCACTTT. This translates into CASSFNNSPLHF.

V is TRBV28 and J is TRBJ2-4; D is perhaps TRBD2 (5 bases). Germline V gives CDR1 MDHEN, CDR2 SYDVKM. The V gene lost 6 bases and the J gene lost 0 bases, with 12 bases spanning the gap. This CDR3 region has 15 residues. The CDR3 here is CASRAPGLAKNIQYF. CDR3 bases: TGTGCCAGCAGGGCGCCGGGGTTAGCCAAAAACATTCAGTACTTC.

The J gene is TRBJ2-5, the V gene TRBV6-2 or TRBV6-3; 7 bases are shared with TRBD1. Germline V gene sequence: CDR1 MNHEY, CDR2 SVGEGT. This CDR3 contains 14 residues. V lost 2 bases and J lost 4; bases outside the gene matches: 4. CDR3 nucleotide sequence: TGTGCCAGCAGTTACAGGGGGCTTGGAGAGACCCAGTACTTC. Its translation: CASSYRGLGETQYF.

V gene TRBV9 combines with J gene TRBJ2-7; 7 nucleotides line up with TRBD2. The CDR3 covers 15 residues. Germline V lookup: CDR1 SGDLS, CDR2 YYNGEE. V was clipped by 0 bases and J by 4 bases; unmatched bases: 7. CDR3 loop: CASSVGEGKKYEQYF. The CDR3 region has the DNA TGTGCCAGCAGCGTAGGGGAGGGAAAGAAATACGAGCAGTACTTC.

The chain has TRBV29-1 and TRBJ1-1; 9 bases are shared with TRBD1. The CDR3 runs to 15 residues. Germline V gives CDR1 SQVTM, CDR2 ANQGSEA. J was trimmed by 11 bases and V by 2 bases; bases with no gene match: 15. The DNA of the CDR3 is TGCAGCGTTGAATATAAGGGGACAGGGCATAATTTGGCTTTCTTT. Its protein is CSVEYKGTGHNLAFF.

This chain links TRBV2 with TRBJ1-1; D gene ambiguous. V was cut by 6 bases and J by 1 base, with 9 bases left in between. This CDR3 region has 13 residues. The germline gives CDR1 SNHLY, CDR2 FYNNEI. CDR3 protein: CASRAERNTEAFF. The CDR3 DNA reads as TGTGCCAGCAGGGCGGAGCGGAACACTGAAGCTTTCTTT.

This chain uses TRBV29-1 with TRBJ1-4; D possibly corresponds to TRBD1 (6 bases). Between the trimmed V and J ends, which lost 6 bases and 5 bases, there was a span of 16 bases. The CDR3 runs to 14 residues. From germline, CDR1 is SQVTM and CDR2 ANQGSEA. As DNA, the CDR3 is TGCAGCGTAGCCTCAGGGGCCTCGAATGAAAAACTGTTTTTT. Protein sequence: CSVASGASNEKLFF.

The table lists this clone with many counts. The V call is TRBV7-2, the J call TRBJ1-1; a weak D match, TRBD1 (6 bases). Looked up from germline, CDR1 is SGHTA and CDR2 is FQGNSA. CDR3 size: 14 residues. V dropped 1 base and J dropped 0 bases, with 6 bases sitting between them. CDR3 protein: CASSLDRVNTEAFF. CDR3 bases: TGTGCCAGCAGCTTAGACAGGGTGAACACTGAAGCTTTCTTT.

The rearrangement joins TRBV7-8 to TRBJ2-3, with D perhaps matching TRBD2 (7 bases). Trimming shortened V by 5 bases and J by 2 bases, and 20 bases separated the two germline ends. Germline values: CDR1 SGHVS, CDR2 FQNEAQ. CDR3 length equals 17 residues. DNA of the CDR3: TGTGCCAGCAGCCTTTTCGGGGAGGGGGGCGTCACAGATACGCAGTATTTT. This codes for CASSLFGEGGVTDTQYF.

The CDR3 protein is CASRTSSGNTDTQYF. Here the CDR3 DNA reads TGTGCCAGCAGGACCTCGAGCGGGAATACAGATACGCAGTATTTT. V usage is TRBV28 and J usage is TRBJ2-3, with 7 bases aligning to TRBD2. Germline CDR1 MDHEN, CDR2 SYDVKM. After removal of 6 bases from V and 3 bases from J, the junction contained 9 bases not matched to a gene. CDR3 length: 15 amino acids.